These 8 T cell receptor beta chains were sequenced from one sample in a study of blood T cell repertoires in COVID-19. Data came from immunoSEQ multiplex PCR; TCRdb stores just in-frame clones and leaves some out. The sample has fewer than 100,000 clones, around nine tenths seen once. The sequenced sample was peripheral blood. Every receptor here comes from an elderly woman with acute or convalescent COVID-19.

The chain uses TRBV5-4 and TRBJ2-1; TRBD1 matches at 10 bases. CDR1 is SGHNT and CDR2 is YYREEE in the germline V gene (reference sequence). J lost 3 bases, V lost 0 bases, and 0 bases had no gene match. This CDR3 region has 15 residues. CDR3 coding DNA: TGTGCCAGCAGCTTGGGGGACAGGGGCTACAATGAGCAGTTCTTC. Translating it yields CASSLGDRGYNEQFF. Together with reference TRBV5-4 and TRBJ2-1, the CDR3 gives the full variable domain: ETGVTQSPTHLIKTRGQQVTLRCSSQSGHNTVSWYQQALGQGPQFIFQYYREEENGRGNFPPRFSGLQFPNYSSELNVNALELDDSALYLCASSLGDRGYNEQFFGPGTRLTVL.

This chain links TRBV7-2 with TRBJ2-7, with 10 bases aligning to TRBD2. Germline V CDR1 and CDR2: SGHTA, FQGNSA. The CDR3 spans 14 residues. With 7 bases clipped from V and 2 bases from J, the junction kept 5 bases outside the gene matches. CDR3 amino acids: CASNPSGGAYEQYF. CDR3 bases: TGTGCCAGCAACCCAAGCGGGGGGGCCTACGAGCAGTACTTC.

The gene calls are TRBV7-9 and TRBJ1-2; TRBD1 agrees at 8 bases. Germline assignment: CDR1 SEHNR and CDR2 FQNEAQ (reference sequence). The CDR3 runs to 13 residues. The ends lost 2 bases at V and 7 bases at J; junction bases unmatched: 3. The CDR3 sequence: CASSLQGAFGYTF. In nucleotides, the CDR3 is TGTGCCAGCAGCTTACAGGGGGCTTTTGGCTACACCTTC.

This rearrangement joins TRBV6-5 to TRBJ1-4, with a possible D match to TRBD1 (6 bases). Trimming stripped 6 bases from V and 3 bases from J, with 11 bases between. The germline CDR1 and CDR2 sequences are MNHEY and SVGAGI. The CDR3 sequence is 14 residues long. CDR3 sequence reads: CASRPGQANEKLFF. The CDR3 DNA sequence: TGTGCCAGCAGACCGGGACAAGCTAATGAAAAACTGTTTTTT.

V usage is TRBV15 and J usage is TRBJ2-3, with TRBD2 identical over 8 bases. Germline CDR1 reads LNHNV; CDR2 reads YYDKDF (reference sequence). J was trimmed by 5 bases and V by 0 bases; bases with no gene match: 4. CDR3 length: 15 amino acids. DNA for the CDR3: TGTGCCACCAGCAGAGAAGTGAGCGGGGGAGATACGCAGTATTTT. Amino acid sequence: CATSREVSGGDTQYF.

The genes are TRBV5-4 and TRBJ2-2, with 7 bases that match TRBD2. Germline CDR1 SGHNT, CDR2 YYREEE (reference sequence). The CDR3 runs to 15 residues. Unmatched junction bases numbered 3, after V lost 1 base and J lost 3 bases. The CDR3 DNA sequence: TGTGCCAGCAGCTTGAGACTAGCCGACACCGGGGAGCTGTTTTTT. It is translated as CASSLRLADTGELFF.

The chain recombines TRBV5-4 with TRBJ1-4; D gene unclear. The CDR3 length is 14 residues. CDR1 and CDR2 (germline): SGHNT, YYREEE (reference sequence). Trimming cost V 0 bases and J 0 bases, with 3 bases left between them. This chain's CDR3 is CASSLGATNEKLFF. Written as DNA, the CDR3 is TGTGCCAGCAGCTTGGGAGCAACTAATGAAAAACTGTTTTTT.

The chain uses TRBV12-3 or TRBV12-4 and TRBJ2-7, with 8 bases that match TRBD1. J lost 6 bases, V lost 3 bases, and 4 bases had no gene match. This CDR3 is 13 amino acids long. The CDR3 DNA reads TGTGCCAGCAGTTTTCGAACAGGGGGCGAGCAGTACTTC. Translating gives CASSFRTGGEQYF.